Below are 20 T cell receptor beta chains sequenced from a single sample in a study of cytomegalovirus exposure and HLA in healthy donors. PCR involved 60 Vbeta and 13 Jbeta primers. This table comes from immunoSEQ multiplex PCR, and its TCRdb copy is limited to in-frame clones, with some not included. Of some 180,000 clones in the sample, roughly 80% are singletons; the top ten hold less than 3.5%. The sequencing sample was made of PBMCs. The receptors shown here come from a female donor in good health and CMV-seronegative.

The rearrangement uses TRBV4-1 and TRBJ2-3; TRBD2 aligns across 12 bases. CDR3 length: 16 amino acids. Germline CDR1 MGHRA, CDR2 YSYEKL. Trimming at V came to 1 base and at J to 6 bases, leaving 5 bases not matched to a gene. The chain's CDR3 is CASSQGTGLAGDTQYF. The CDR3 DNA is TGCGCCAGCAGCCAAGGGACTGGACTAGCGGGGGATACGCAGTATTTT.

The chain uses TRBV5-4 and TRBJ2-3; perhaps TRBD2 as D (6 bases). The CDR3 is made up of 15 amino acids. Trimming removed 4 bases at V and 6 bases at J, with 18 bases between. The germline V gene encodes CDR1 SGHNT and CDR2 YYREEE (reference sequence). DNA for the CDR3: TGTGCCAGCAGCACGCCGACTAGAGGGGAGGATACGCAGTATTTT. Amino acid sequence: CASSTPTRGEDTQYF.

The sample holds a few counts of this clone. CDR3 amino acids: CASRIGTSHEQFF. In DNA form, the CDR3 reads TGTGCCAGCAGAATTGGGACTAGCCATGAGCAGTTCTTC. V and J are TRBV2 and TRBJ2-1; the match to TRBD2 covers 9 bases. The CDR3 sequence is 13 residues long. Germline CDR1 and CDR2: SNHLY and FYNNEI. The J segment lost 8 bases and the V segment lost 6 bases, leaving 5 bases of the junction unmatched.

This clone was detected only a few times. The chain joins TRBV28 to TRBJ2-3, with 13 bases identical to TRBD2. Trimming removed 6 bases from V and 4 bases from J; junction bases left unmatched: 7. The V gene's germline CDR1 is MDHEN and CDR2 SYDVKM. The CDR3 spans 16 residues. As DNA, the CDR3 is TGTGCCAGCAGCTGGACTAGCGGGAGTTTTGCAGATACGCAGTATTTT. Translating it yields CASSWTSGSFADTQYF.

The V and J genes are TRBV5-4 and TRBJ2-3; D perhaps matches TRBD1 (6 bases). From germline, CDR1 is SGHNT and CDR2 YYREEE (reference sequence). This CDR3 contains 15 residues. V gave up 3 bases and J gave up 1 base, with 12 bases separating them. The DNA for the CDR3 is TGTGCCAGCAGCTCGACAGGAGCGGGCACAGATACGCAGTATTTT. The encoded protein is CASSSTGAGTDTQYF.

In nucleotides, the CDR3 is TGTGCCAGCAGCTCCTGGACAGAAGAGACCCAGTACTTC. This codes for CASSSWTEETQYF. The chain joins TRBV7-9 to TRBJ2-5; tentative D call: TRBD1 (6 bases). CDR1 and CDR2 from the germline V gene are SEHNR and FQNEAQ (reference sequence). CDR3 length equals 13 residues. The V end was cut by 4 bases, the J end by 3 bases, with 9 bases between.

V usage is TRBV7-2 and J usage is TRBJ2-5; 8 nucleotides agree with TRBD2. Looked up from germline, CDR1 is SGHTA and CDR2 is FQGNSA. V was clipped by 1 base and J by 5 bases; unmatched bases: 6. There are 15 residues in the CDR3. As DNA, the CDR3 is TGTGCCAGCAGCTTAGGTAGCGGGACGGGTGAGACCCAGTACTTC. It encodes CASSLGSGTGETQYF.

The genes are TRBV6-5 and TRBJ2-7, with 11 positions matching TRBD1. Germline CDR1 MNHEY, CDR2 SVGAGI. The CDR3 runs 14 residues. The V gene end was trimmed by 6 bases and the J gene end by 3 bases; junction bases not matched to a gene: 4. The CDR3 DNA reads TGTGCCAGCAGCCTTGGGACAGGGGGCTACGAGCAGTACTTC. Translation gives CASSLGTGGYEQYF.

The CDR3, as DNA: TGTGCCAGCAGCGAAAGGGGGGCGGGAGTTTACGAGCAGTACTTC. Translating it yields CASSERGAGVYEQYF. The chain recombines TRBV28 with TRBJ2-7; a weak D match, TRBD2 (7 bases). The germline V gene has CDR1 MDHEN and CDR2 SYDVKM. V was pared by 6 bases and J by 4 bases, with 19 bases between. This CDR3 is 15 amino acids long.

V is TRBV2 and J is TRBJ2-2; 14 positions match TRBD2. V lost 4 bases, J lost 0 bases, and 1 base stayed unmatched. The CDR3 is 17 residues long. CDR1 and CDR2 from the germline V gene are SNHLY and FYNNEI. The CDR3: CASSGTSGRTNTGELFF. The CDR3 nucleotides read TGTGCCAGCAGTGGGACTAGCGGGAGGACGAACACCGGGGAGCTGTTTTTT.

The rearrangement links TRBV28 to TRBJ2-7; TRBD1 aligns across 8 bases. V gave up 4 bases and J gave up 7 bases; unmatched junction bases: 15. Looked up from germline, CDR1 is MDHEN and CDR2 is SYDVKM. The CDR3 has 16 residues. The CDR3 coding sequence is TGTGCCAGCAGTTACTACCGGGACAGGCCCGAGGGGGAGCAGTACTTC. Its protein product is CASSYYRDRPEGEQYF.

Note on this clone: Additional DNA sequences in this sample encode the identical CDR3. The chain recombines TRBV5-1 with TRBJ1-2; weak D call: TRBD1 (5 bases). The CDR3 loop spans 14 amino acids. V lost 0 bases to trimming and J lost 4 bases, with 10 bases between them. CDR1 and CDR2 (germline): SGHRS, YFSETQ. The CDR3 region is CASSLGQGSYGYTF. The CDR3 nucleotides read TGCGCCAGCAGCTTGGGTCAGGGAAGCTATGGCTACACCTTC. The variable domain in full, with the rest retrieved from reference TRBV5-1 and TRBJ1-2, is KAGVTQTPRYLIKTRGQQVTLSCSPISGHRSVSWYQQTPGQGLQFLFEYFSETQRNKGNFPGRFSGRQFSNSRSEMNVSTLELGDSALYLCASSLGQGSYGYTFGSGTRLTVV.

The chain couples TRBV5-1 to TRBJ1-1; 8 bases are a match to TRBD1. The CDR3 totals 13 residues. V was pared by 5 bases and J by 10 bases, with 10 bases of the junction left unmatched. The germline gives CDR1 SGHRS, CDR2 YFSETQ. The CDR3 nucleotides are TGCGCCAGCAGACCCCAAGGACAGGGAACAGCTTTCTTT. It is translated as CASRPQGQGTAFF.

The V gene is TRBV10-3, the J gene TRBJ2-7; D remains ambiguous. Between the trimmed V and J ends, which lost 3 bases and 3 bases, there was a span of 9 bases. Germline CDR1 and CDR2: ENHRY and SYGVKD. This CDR3 region has 13 residues. The CDR3: CAISDMSGYEQYF. The CDR3 DNA sequence: TGTGCCATCAGTGATATGTCCGGCTACGAGCAGTACTTC.

V is TRBV10-3 and J is TRBJ2-3; the match to TRBD2 covers 10 bases. The V segment lost 0 bases and the J segment 2 bases; nucleotides outside the gene matches: 5. This CDR3 has 17 residues. Germline V lookup: CDR1 ENHRY, CDR2 SYGVKD. This CDR3 is CAISESTSGVHTDTQYF. The DNA of the CDR3 is TGTGCCATCAGTGAGTCCACTAGCGGGGTCCACACAGATACGCAGTATTTT.

The chain is built from TRBV5-5 and TRBJ1-2; a weak D match, TRBD1 (6 bases). Germline-derived CDR1 and CDR2 are SGHKS and YYEKEE (reference sequence). V was trimmed by 4 bases and J by 2 bases, leaving 12 bases between them. This CDR3 comprises 14 residues. The CDR3 loop is CASSATQGNYGYTF. CDR3 nucleotides: TGTGCCAGCAGCGCCACGCAGGGGAACTATGGCTACACCTTC.

The chain uses TRBV29-1 and TRBJ2-7; D remains unclear. CDR3 length: 13 residues. Trimming removed 5 bases from V and 1 base from J, with 12 bases in between. Germline V gives CDR1 SQVTM, CDR2 ANQGSEA. CDR3 DNA sequence: TGCAGCGTTCAGATCATTACGTCCTACGAGCAGTACTTC. Protein product: CSVQIITSYEQYF.

Points on this clone: The same CDR3 also results from other DNA sequences found in this sample. The gene calls are TRBV19 and TRBJ2-1; TRBD1 matches 9 bases. The CDR3 contains 16 residues. The junction had 2 bases not matched to a gene; V was cut back by 2 bases and J by 0 bases. Germline CDR1 and CDR2: LNHDA and SQIVND (reference sequence). The CDR3 region has the DNA TGTGCCAGTAGTATACTGGGACAGGGCTCCTACAATGAGCAGTTCTTC. Translating gives CASSILGQGSYNEQFF.

V usage is TRBV6-5 and J usage is TRBJ2-7; TRBD2 matches at 9 bases. The germline CDR1 and CDR2 sequences are MNHEY and SVGAGI. The CDR3 sequence is 15 residues long. After removal of 2 bases from V and 2 bases from J, the junction contained 4 bases not matched to a gene. The CDR3 region has the DNA TGTGCCAGCAGTTACGGGGTAGCGGGAGCCTACGAGCAGTACTTC. Translated, it gives CASSYGVAGAYEQYF.

The chain uses TRBV12-5 and TRBJ2-7; perhaps TRBD1 as D (5 bases). The germline V gene encodes CDR1 LGHNT and CDR2 FRNRAP. V dropped 3 bases and J dropped 0 bases, with 9 bases sitting between them. The CDR3 sequence is 14 residues long. CDR3 DNA: TGTGCTAGTGGTTTAGGGGTTCTCTCCTACGAGCAGTACTTC. It is translated as CASGLGVLSYEQYF.